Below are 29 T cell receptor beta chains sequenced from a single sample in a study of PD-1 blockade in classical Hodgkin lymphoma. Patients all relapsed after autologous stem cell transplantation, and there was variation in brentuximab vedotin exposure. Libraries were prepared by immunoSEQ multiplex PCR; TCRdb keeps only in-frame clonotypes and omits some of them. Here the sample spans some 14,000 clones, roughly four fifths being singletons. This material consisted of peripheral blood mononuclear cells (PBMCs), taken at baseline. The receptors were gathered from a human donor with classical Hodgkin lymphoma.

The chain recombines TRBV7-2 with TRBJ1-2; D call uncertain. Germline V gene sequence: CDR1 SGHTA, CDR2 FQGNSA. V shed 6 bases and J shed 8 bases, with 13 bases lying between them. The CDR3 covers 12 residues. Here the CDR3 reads CASSSTMGGYTF. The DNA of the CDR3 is TGTGCCAGCAGTTCCACAATGGGAGGCTACACCTTC.

The DNA of the CDR3 is TGTGCCAGCAGCTTGAGTAGGGAACAGGAGCAGTTCTTC. Its translation is CASSLSREQEQFF. This chain joins TRBV11-2 and TRBJ2-1; D is unresolved. Germline V gene data show CDR1 as SGHAT and CDR2 as FQNNGV. Trimming removed 3 bases at V and 10 bases at J, with 13 bases between. The CDR3 is 13 amino acids.

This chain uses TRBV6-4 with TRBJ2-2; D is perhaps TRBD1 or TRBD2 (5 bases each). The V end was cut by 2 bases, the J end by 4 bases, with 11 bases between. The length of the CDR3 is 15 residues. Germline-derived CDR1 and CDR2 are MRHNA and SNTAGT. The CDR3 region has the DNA TGTGCCAGCAGTGACGGGGACCCATCCACCGGGGAGCTGTTTTTT. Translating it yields CASSDGDPSTGELFF.

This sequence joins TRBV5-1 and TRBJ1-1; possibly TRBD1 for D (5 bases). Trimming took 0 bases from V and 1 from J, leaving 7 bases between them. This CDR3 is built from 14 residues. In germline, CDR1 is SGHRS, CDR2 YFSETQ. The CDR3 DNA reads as TGCGCCAGCAGCTTGGGGGGCTCGAACACTGAAGCTTTCTTT. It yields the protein CASSLGGSNTEAFF.

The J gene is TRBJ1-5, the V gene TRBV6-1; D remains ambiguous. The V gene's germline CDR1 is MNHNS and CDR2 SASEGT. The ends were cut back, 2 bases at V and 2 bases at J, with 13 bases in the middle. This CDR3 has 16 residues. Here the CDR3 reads CASSELGTEGNQPQHF. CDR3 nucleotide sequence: TGTGCCAGCAGTGAACTTGGCACGGAGGGCAATCAGCCCCAGCATTTT.

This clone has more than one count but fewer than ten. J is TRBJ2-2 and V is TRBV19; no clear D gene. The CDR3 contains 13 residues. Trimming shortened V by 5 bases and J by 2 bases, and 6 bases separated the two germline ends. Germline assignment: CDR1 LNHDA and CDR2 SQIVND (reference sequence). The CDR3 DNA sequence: TGTGCCAGTAGTGAACCCAACACCGGGGAGCTGTTTTTT. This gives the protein CASSEPNTGELFF.

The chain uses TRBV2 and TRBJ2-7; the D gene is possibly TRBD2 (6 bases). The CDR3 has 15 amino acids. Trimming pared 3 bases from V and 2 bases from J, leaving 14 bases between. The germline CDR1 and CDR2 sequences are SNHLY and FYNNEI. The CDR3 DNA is TGTGCCAGCAGTGACGACGGGGGTCCGGCCTACGAGCAGTACTTC. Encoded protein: CASSDDGGPAYEQYF.

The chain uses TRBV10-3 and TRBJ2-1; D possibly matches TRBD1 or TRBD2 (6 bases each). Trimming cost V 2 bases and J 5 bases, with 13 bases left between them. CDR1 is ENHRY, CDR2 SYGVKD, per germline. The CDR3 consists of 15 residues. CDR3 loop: CAISENPEGDNEQFF. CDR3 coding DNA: TGTGCCATCAGTGAGAACCCGGAGGGGGACAATGAGCAGTTCTTC.

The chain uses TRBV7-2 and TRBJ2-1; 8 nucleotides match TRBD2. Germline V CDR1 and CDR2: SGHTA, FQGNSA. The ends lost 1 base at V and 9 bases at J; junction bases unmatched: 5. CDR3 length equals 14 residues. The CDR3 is CASSLGGGLTEQFF. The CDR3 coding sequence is TGTGCCAGCAGCTTAGGCGGGGGGCTGACTGAGCAGTTCTTC.

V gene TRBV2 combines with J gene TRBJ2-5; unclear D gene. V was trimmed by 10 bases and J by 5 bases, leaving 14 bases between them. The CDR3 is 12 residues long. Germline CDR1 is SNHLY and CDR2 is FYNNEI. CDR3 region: CATSVPPETQYF. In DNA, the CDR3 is TGTGCCACCAGCGTCCCCCCCGAGACCCAGTACTTC.

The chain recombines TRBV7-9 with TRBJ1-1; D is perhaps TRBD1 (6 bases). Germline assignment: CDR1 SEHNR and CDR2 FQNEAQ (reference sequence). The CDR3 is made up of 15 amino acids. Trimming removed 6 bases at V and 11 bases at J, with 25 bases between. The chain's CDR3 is CASRQARGAPRTAFF. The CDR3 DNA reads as TGTGCCAGCAGACAAGCCCGGGGGGCCCCCAGGACCGCTTTCTTT.

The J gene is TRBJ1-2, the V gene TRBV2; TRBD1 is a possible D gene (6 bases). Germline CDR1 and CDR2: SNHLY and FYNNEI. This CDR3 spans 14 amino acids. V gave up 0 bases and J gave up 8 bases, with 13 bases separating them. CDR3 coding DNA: TGTGCCAGCAGTGAAGCGGGGGGGCTTGGCGGCTACACCTTC. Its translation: CASSEAGGLGGYTF.

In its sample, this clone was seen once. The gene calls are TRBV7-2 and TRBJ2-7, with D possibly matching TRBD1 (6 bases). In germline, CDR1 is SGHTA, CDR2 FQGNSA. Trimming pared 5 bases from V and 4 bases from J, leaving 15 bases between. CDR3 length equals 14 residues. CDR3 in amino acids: CASSAQGQRYEQYF. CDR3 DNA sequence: TGTGCCAGCAGCGCCCAGGGACAACGGTACGAGCAGTACTTC.

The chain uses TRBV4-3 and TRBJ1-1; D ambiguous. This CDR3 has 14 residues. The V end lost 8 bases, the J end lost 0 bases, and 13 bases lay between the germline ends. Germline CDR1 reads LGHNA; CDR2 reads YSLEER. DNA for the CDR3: TGCGCCAGCGCCCAAGGGAACTTGAACACTGAAGCTTTCTTT. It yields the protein CASAQGNLNTEAFF.

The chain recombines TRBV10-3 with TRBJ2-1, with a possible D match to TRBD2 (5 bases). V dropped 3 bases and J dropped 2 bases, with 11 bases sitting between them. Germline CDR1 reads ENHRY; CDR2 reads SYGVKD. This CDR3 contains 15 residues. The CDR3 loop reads CAISDGSPAYNEQFF. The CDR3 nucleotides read TGTGCCATCAGTGATGGGAGCCCTGCCTACAATGAGCAGTTCTTC.

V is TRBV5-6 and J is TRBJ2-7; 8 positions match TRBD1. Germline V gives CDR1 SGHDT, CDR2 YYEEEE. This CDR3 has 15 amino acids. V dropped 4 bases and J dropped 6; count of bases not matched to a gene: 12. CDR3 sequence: CASSRAGQVGLEQYF. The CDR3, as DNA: TGTGCCAGCAGCCGTGCGGGACAGGTGGGACTCGAGCAGTACTTC.

As DNA, the CDR3 is TGTGCCACCAGCAGAGATGGGGTCCGAGGCCAGGACGGAGGGCAGTACTTC. Amino acid sequence: CATSRDGVRGQDGGQYF. The chain links TRBV15 to TRBJ2-7, with a tentative D call TRBD2 (5 bases). V was pared by 0 bases and J by 9 bases, with 24 bases between. The CDR3 consists of 17 residues. Per germline, CDR1 LNHNV and CDR2 YYDKDF (reference sequence).

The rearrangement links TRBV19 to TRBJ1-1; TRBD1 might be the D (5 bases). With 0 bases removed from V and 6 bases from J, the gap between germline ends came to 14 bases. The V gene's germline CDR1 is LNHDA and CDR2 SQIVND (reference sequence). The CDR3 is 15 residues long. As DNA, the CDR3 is TGTGCCAGTAGTATAGAGACAGCTAGTTCCGCTGAAGCTTTCTTT. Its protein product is CASSIETASSAEAFF.

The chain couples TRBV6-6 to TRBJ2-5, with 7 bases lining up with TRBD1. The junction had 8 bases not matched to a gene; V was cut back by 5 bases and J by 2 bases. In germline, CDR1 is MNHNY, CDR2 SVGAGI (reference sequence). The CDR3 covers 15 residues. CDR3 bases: TGTGCCAGCAGTCTAAACAGGGGCTATCAAGAGACCCAGTACTTC. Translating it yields CASSLNRGYQETQYF.

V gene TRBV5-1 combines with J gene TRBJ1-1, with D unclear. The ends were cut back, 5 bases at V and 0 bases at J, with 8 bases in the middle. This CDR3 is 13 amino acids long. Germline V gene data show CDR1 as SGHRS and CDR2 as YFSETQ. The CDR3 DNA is TGCGCCAGCAGTTCGTCAGTGAACACTGAAGCTTTCTTT. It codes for CASSSSVNTEAFF. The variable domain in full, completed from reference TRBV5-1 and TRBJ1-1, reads KAGVTQTPRYLIKTRGQQVTLSCSPISGHRSVSWYQQTPGQGLQFLFEYFSETQRNKGNFPGRFSGRQFSNSRSEMNVSTLELGDSALYLCASSSSVNTEAFFGQGTRLTVV.

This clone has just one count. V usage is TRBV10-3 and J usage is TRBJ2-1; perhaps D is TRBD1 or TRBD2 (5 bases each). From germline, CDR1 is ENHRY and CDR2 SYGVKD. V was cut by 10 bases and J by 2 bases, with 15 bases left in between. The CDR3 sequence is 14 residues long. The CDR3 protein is CATSGTRTYNEQFF. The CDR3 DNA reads TGTGCCACTTCCGGGACGCGGACCTACAATGAGCAGTTCTTC.

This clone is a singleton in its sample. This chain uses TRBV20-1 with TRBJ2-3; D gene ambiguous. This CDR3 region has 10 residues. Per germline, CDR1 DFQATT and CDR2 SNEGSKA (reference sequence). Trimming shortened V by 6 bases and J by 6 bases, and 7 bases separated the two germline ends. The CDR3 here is CSASTDTQYF. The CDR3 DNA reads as TGCAGTGCATCTACTGATACGCAGTATTTT.

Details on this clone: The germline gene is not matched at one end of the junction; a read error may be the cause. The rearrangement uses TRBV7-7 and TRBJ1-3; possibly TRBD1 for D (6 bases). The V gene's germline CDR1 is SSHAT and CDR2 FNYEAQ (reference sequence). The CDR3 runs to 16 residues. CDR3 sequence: CASSKTGPFSGNTIYF. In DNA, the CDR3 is TGTGCTAGCAGCAAGACAGGCCCATTCTCTGGAAACACCATATATTTT.

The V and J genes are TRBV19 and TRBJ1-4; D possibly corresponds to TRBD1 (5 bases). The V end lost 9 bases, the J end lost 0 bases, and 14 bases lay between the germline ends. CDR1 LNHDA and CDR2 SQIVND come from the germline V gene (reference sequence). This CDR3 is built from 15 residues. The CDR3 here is CASRDGGATNEKLFF. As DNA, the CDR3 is TGTGCCAGCCGCGATGGGGGTGCAACTAATGAAAAACTGTTTTTT.

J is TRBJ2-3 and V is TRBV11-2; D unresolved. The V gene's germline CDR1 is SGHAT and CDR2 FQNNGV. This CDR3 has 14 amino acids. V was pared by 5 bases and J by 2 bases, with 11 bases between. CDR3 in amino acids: CASSLTTVTDTQYF. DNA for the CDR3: TGTGCCAGCAGCCTTACGACTGTCACAGATACGCAGTATTTT.

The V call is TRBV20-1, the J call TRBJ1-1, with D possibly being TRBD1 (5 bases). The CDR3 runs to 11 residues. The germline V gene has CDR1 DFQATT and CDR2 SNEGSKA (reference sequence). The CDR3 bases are TGCAGCCCTAGGACAAAGGGTGAAGCTTTCTTT. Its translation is CSPRTKGEAFF.

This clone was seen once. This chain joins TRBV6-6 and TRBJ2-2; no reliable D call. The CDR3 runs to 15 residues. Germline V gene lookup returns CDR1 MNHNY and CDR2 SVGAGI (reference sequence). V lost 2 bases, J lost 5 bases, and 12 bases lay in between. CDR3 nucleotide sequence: TGTGCCAGCAGTTACGTGGGGTGGGGAACCGGGGAGCTGTTTTTT. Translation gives CASSYVGWGTGELFF.

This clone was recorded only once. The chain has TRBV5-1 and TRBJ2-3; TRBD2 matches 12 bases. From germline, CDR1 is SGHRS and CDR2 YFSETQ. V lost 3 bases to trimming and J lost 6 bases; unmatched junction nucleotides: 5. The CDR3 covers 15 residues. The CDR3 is CASSSSGRAADTQYF. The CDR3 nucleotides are TGCGCCAGCAGCTCTAGCGGGAGGGCAGCTGATACGCAGTATTTT.

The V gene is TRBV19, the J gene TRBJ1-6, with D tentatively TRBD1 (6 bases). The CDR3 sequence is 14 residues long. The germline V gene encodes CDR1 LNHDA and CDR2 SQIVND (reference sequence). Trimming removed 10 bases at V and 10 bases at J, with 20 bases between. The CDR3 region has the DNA TGTGCCACCAACGGGGGCGAAGAAGTCTCACCCCTCCACTTT. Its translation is CATNGGEEVSPLHF. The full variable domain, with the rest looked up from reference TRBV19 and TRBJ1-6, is DGGITQSPKYLFRKEGQNVTLSCEQNLNHDAMYWYRQDPGQGLRLIYYSQIVNDFQKGDIAEGYSVSREKKESFPLTVTSAQKNPTAFYLCATNGGEEVSPLHFGNGTRLTVT.